The entry below gives a single T cell receptor (beta chain) sequence along with its context. Its antigen remains unidentified. This sample is drawn from a study of STAT5B mutations in CD4+ large granular lymphocyte leukemia. General study findings and limits: Main leukemic clonotypes were patient-specific, but more than 20% appeared at low frequency elsewhere.

Sequencing was at survey level. Some clones are missing from TCRdb's copy, which holds only in-frame ones; the method was immunoSEQ multiplex PCR. Of 24,000 or so clones listed, about 79% are singletons. The receptor's source is a human donor in good health. Input material: CD4+ T cells from blood buffy coats.

CDR3 loop: CASSLEDRTNYGYTF. The CDR3 nucleotides read TGTGCCAGCAGCTTAGAGGACAGGACCAACTATGGCTACACCTTC. The V and J genes are TRBV7-8 and TRBJ1-2; 7 nucleotides line up with TRBD1. Germline CDR1 and CDR2: SGHVS and FQNEAQ. This CDR3 has 15 residues. J lost 2 bases, V lost 1 base, and 4 bases had no gene match.